Shown below are 29 T cell receptor beta chains from a single sample sequenced in a study of blood T cell repertoires in COVID-19. This table comes from immunoSEQ multiplex PCR, and its TCRdb copy is limited to in-frame clones, with some not included. Seen here are 250,000 or so clones, about 90% observed once, and the top ten hold approximately 3.4%. Specimen: PBMCs or T cells enriched from blood (not recorded which). The source of these receptors is a woman in her thirties or forties who had been exposed to COVID-19.

V usage is TRBV7-2 and J usage is TRBJ1-6, with D possibly TRBD1 on 6 matching bases. V dropped 4 bases and J dropped 8 bases, with 12 bases sitting between them. Germline V lookup: CDR1 SGHTA, CDR2 FQGNSA. The CDR3 sequence is 14 residues long. CDR3 DNA sequence: TGTGCCAGCAGCTCGACAGGCCCGTATTCACCCCTCCACTTT. Residues: CASSSTGPYSPLHF. Using reference TRBV7-2 and TRBJ1-6 for the parts outside the CDR3, the full variable domain is GAGVSQSPSNKVTEKGKDVELRCDPISGHTALYWYRQSLGQGLEFLIYFQGNSAPDKSGLPSDRFSAERTGGSVSTLTIQRTQQEDSAVYLCASSSTGPYSPLHFGNGTRLTVT.

V is TRBV30 and J is TRBJ1-1; a possible D gene is TRBD1 (6 bases). The germline CDR1 and CDR2 sequences are GTSNPN and SVGIG (reference sequence). This CDR3 is 11 amino acids long. The V end lost 1 base, the J end lost 10 bases, and 10 bases lay between the germline ends. The CDR3 loop reads CAWSERGGAFF. CDR3 coding DNA: TGTGCCTGGAGTGAGAGGGGGGGAGCTTTCTTT.

This chain connects TRBV4-3 to TRBJ2-3; TRBD2 might be the D (7 bases). The CDR3 runs to 16 residues. In germline, CDR1 is LGHNA, CDR2 YSLEER. V dropped 2 bases and J dropped 1 base, with 13 bases sitting between them. In DNA, the CDR3 is TGCGCCAGCAGCCAATTAGGGGGGGGAGGCACAGATACGCAGTATTTT. It encodes CASSQLGGGGTDTQYF.

The chain carries TRBV5-1 and TRBJ1-1; 9 nucleotides line up with TRBD1. Trimming at V came to 5 bases and at J to 0 bases, leaving 5 bases not matched to a gene. This CDR3 has 15 residues. Germline V gene sequence: CDR1 SGHRS, CDR2 YFSETQ. The CDR3 DNA sequence: TGCGCCAGCAGAGCCGGGACAGGGATGAACACTGAAGCTTTCTTT. Translating it yields CASRAGTGMNTEAFF.

The chain carries TRBV25-1 and TRBJ1-2; 8 bases agree with TRBD1. Germline V gives CDR1 MGHDK, CDR2 SYGVNS. The CDR3 loop spans 13 amino acids. Trimming at V came to 4 bases and at J to 6 bases, leaving 4 bases not matched to a gene. CDR3 loop: CASSGTGIHGYTF. CDR3 bases: TGTGCCAGCAGTGGGACAGGGATTCATGGCTACACCTTC.

The chain has TRBV5-1 and TRBJ2-3; 7 bases align to TRBD2. The J segment lost 4 bases and the V segment lost 0 bases, leaving 5 bases of the junction unmatched. This CDR3 region has 15 residues. Germline lookup yields CDR1 SGHRS and CDR2 YFSETQ. The chain's CDR3 is CASSLASGGADTQYF. The CDR3 nucleotides are TGCGCCAGCAGCTTGGCTAGCGGAGGGGCAGATACGCAGTATTTT.

The chain has TRBV5-1 and TRBJ2-7, with 7 nucleotides matching TRBD2. Unmatched junction bases numbered 9, after V lost 4 bases and J lost 2 bases. This CDR3 has 15 residues. Germline assignment: CDR1 SGHRS and CDR2 YFSETQ. CDR3 in amino acids: CASSPAPGGAYEQYF. DNA for the CDR3: TGCGCCAGCAGCCCAGCCCCGGGGGGAGCCTACGAGCAGTACTTC.

The chain combines TRBV4-3 with TRBJ2-2; 16 bases align to TRBD2. The CDR3 loop spans 17 amino acids. CDR1 is LGHNA, CDR2 YSLEER, per germline. Trimming at V came to 0 bases and at J to 13 bases, leaving 8 bases not matched to a gene. CDR3 residues: CASSQEGLAGGTARLFF. CDR3 DNA sequence: TGCGCCAGCAGCCAAGAGGGACTAGCGGGAGGGACGGCTCGGCTGTTTTTT.

The chain joins TRBV7-8 to TRBJ1-2; D gene unclear. CDR3 length: 13 residues. The germline V and J ends were trimmed by 5 bases and 5 bases, with 12 bases remaining between them. The germline V gene encodes CDR1 SGHVS and CDR2 FQNEAQ. The CDR3 nucleotides read TGTGCCAGCAGCCCCCGGTGGGCATATGGCTACACCTTC. Protein product: CASSPRWAYGYTF.

The chain is built from TRBV2 and TRBJ1-1; the D gene is possibly TRBD1 (5 bases). Per germline, CDR1 SNHLY and CDR2 FYNNEI. The germline V and J ends were trimmed by 3 bases and 1 base, with 9 bases remaining between them. This CDR3 has 14 amino acids. CDR3 residues: CASSEGLWNTEAFF. DNA of the CDR3: TGTGCCAGCAGTGAGGGACTGTGGAACACTGAAGCTTTCTTT.

This rearrangement joins TRBV28 to TRBJ2-1, with 9 bases aligning to TRBD1. The length of the CDR3 is 15 residues. The germline gives CDR1 MDHEN, CDR2 SYDVKM. Trimming at V came to 7 bases and at J to 6 bases, leaving 10 bases not matched to a gene. This chain's CDR3 is CASTQSGTGSNEQFF. The CDR3 region has the DNA TGTGCCAGCACCCAGTCCGGGACAGGGTCCAATGAGCAGTTCTTC.

J is TRBJ1-1 and V is TRBV7-8, with D unresolved. The germline CDR1 and CDR2 sequences are SGHVS and FQNEAQ. This CDR3 has 14 residues. The V and J ends lost 4 bases and 3 bases respectively, with 12 bases between them. As DNA, the CDR3 is TGTGCCAGCAGCTCCTTTAAGGGAGACACTGAAGCTTTCTTT. Translating it yields CASSSFKGDTEAFF.

This chain joins TRBV4-2 and TRBJ2-7, with TRBD2 identical over 13 bases. The CDR3 covers 14 residues. In germline, CDR1 is LGHNA, CDR2 YNFKEQ. The ends lost 5 bases at V and 7 bases at J; junction bases unmatched: 5. The chain's CDR3 is CASSEPGLAGEQYF. For the CDR3, the DNA is TGTGCCAGCAGCGAGCCGGGACTAGCGGGGGAGCAGTACTTC.

This clone occurred a few times. The J gene is TRBJ1-5, the V gene TRBV19; 7 bases align to TRBD1. This CDR3 has 17 amino acids. Germline loops: CDR1 LNHDA, CDR2 SQIVND (reference sequence). Germline trimming cut 4 bases from V and 0 bases from J; bases unmatched to any gene: 9. CDR3 residues: CASSTGDSPNSNQPQHF. CDR3 nucleotides: TGTGCCAGTAGTACGGGGGACAGTCCTAATAGCAATCAGCCCCAGCATTTT.

The rearrangement joins TRBV11-2 to TRBJ2-1, with 11 bases identical to TRBD2. The CDR3 contains 15 residues. Losses at the gene ends were 6 bases for V and 6 bases for J; bases not matched to a gene: 7. Germline V gives CDR1 SGHAT, CDR2 FQNNGV. The CDR3 loop reads CASRRISGGANEQFF. Here the CDR3 DNA reads TGTGCCAGCAGGCGGATTAGCGGGGGGGCCAATGAGCAGTTCTTC.

This chain joins TRBV2 and TRBJ1-4, with D possibly matching TRBD1 (5 bases). The germline V gene encodes CDR1 SNHLY and CDR2 FYNNEI. With 7 bases removed from V and 7 bases from J, the gap between germline ends came to 19 bases. There are 15 residues in the CDR3. CDR3 in DNA: TGTGCCAGCATTCTCAGCACAGGATCCCCTGAAAAACTGTTTTTT. Protein: CASILSTGSPEKLFF.

The chain couples TRBV6-2 or TRBV6-3 to TRBJ2-3; TRBD2 matches 9 bases. Germline-derived CDR1 and CDR2 are MNHEY and SVGEGT. The CDR3 runs 21 residues. V shed 5 bases, J shed 5 bases, and the junction held 26 bases outside the gene matches. CDR3 DNA: TGTGCCAGCAGTACTTGGGGCAGGGGTAGCGGGAGTCCCGAAAGTCGAGATACGCAGTATTTT. This sequence encodes CASSTWGRGSGSPESRDTQYF.

J is TRBJ2-3 and V is TRBV14, with 10 bases aligning to TRBD1. Germline V gene lookup returns CDR1 SGHDN and CDR2 FVKESK. This CDR3 is 15 amino acids long. With V trimmed by 8 bases and J by 4 bases, 9 bases remained unmatched. DNA of the CDR3: TGTGCCAGCGCCCCCCCCGGGACAGGGGCAGATACGCAGTATTTT. Amino acids: CASAPPGTGADTQYF.

This chain uses TRBV18 with TRBJ2-1, with 8 bases lining up with TRBD2. Germline V gene data show CDR1 as KGHSH and CDR2 as LQKENI. CDR3 size: 14 residues. After removal of 6 bases from V and 10 bases from J, the junction contained 11 bases not matched to a gene. The CDR3 region is CASSRTGRAGEQFF. DNA for the CDR3: TGTGCCAGCTCGCGAACCGGGAGGGCCGGGGAGCAGTTCTTC. The whole variable domain, filled in from reference TRBV18 and TRBJ2-1, reads NAGVMQNPRHLVRRRGQEARLRCSPMKGHSHVYWYRQLPEEGLKFMVYLQKENIIDESGMPKERFSAEFPKEGPSILRIQQVVRGDSAAYFCASSRTGRAGEQFFGPGTRLTVL.

The CDR3 sequence is CASSLAGGVSYEQYF. The CDR3 DNA follows: TGCGCCAGCAGCTTGGCAGGGGGCGTCTCCTACGAGCAGTACTTC. The V and J genes are TRBV5-1 and TRBJ2-7; TRBD1 aligns across 8 bases. Germline V lookup: CDR1 SGHRS, CDR2 YFSETQ. Losses at the gene ends were 0 bases for V and 0 bases for J; bases not matched to a gene: 2. This CDR3 has 15 amino acids.

The rearrangement links TRBV14 to TRBJ1-1; D might be TRBD1 (5 bases). The CDR3 covers 14 residues. Germline-derived CDR1 and CDR2 are SGHDN and FVKESK. V lost 0 bases and J lost 10, with 15 bases in between. The CDR3 loop is CASSQDWVMGPAFF. In DNA, the CDR3 is TGTGCCAGCAGCCAAGATTGGGTGATGGGGCCAGCTTTCTTT. Together with reference TRBV14 and TRBJ1-1, the CDR3 gives the full variable domain: EAGVTQFPSHSVIEKGQTVTLRCDPISGHDNLYWYRRVMGKEIKFLLHFVKESKQDESGMPNNRFLAERTGGTYSTLKVQPAELEDSGVYFCASSQDWVMGPAFFGQGTRLTVV.

The chain joins TRBV3-1 (or the pseudogene TRBV3-2) to TRBJ1-5; no firm D call. The CDR3 extends over 13 amino acids. Trimming left V 1 base short and J 7 bases short, with 8 bases between. Germline V CDR1 and CDR2: LGHDT, YNNKEL (reference sequence). This CDR3 reads CASSQGPQQPQHF. The CDR3 nucleotides are TGTGCCAGCAGCCAAGGTCCCCAACAGCCCCAGCATTTT.

The chain employs TRBV7-2 and TRBJ1-3, with D uncertain. Per the germline V gene, CDR1 is SGHTA and CDR2 is FQGNSA. V was pared by 1 base and J by 0 bases, with 13 bases between. This CDR3 comprises 17 residues. The CDR3 DNA follows: TGTGCCAGCAGCTTAGACGTCCTCCTGAGCTCTGGAAACACCATATATTTT. Its protein is CASSLDVLLSSGNTIYF.

The CDR3 coding sequence is TGTGCCAGCAGTCCGCAGGGTATAGGGAATTCACCCCTCCACTTT. Translation gives CASSPQGIGNSPLHF. The chain uses TRBV6-5 and TRBJ1-6; TRBD1 might be the D (5 bases). The germline CDR1 and CDR2 sequences are MNHEY and SVGAGI. The CDR3 runs to 15 residues. The V end lost 5 bases, the J end lost 7 bases, and 15 bases lay between the germline ends.

The rearrangement joins TRBV6-1 to TRBJ2-1; D is unclear. CDR1 is MNHNS and CDR2 is SASEGT in the germline V gene. Trimming took off 3 bases at V and 0 bases at J, with 9 bases between the two ends. CDR3 length equals 15 residues. The CDR3 sequence is CASSESWSSYNEQFF. The CDR3 DNA is TGTGCCAGCAGTGAGAGCTGGAGCTCCTACAATGAGCAGTTCTTC.

This chain joins TRBV7-9 and TRBJ2-5; 8 bases map to TRBD2. The junction had 8 bases not matched to a gene; V was cut back by 3 bases and J by 5 bases. Per the germline V gene, CDR1 is SEHNR and CDR2 is FQNEAQ (reference sequence). The CDR3 extends over 15 amino acids. In DNA form, the CDR3 reads TGTGCCAGCAGCTTCGGTGGACTAGCTGGCGAGACCCAGTACTTC. The encoded protein is CASSFGGLAGETQYF.

The chain links TRBV6-1 to TRBJ2-7, with unresolved D. The germline V gene has CDR1 MNHNS and CDR2 SASEGT. The CDR3 covers 15 residues. Deletions cut 1 base from V and 3 bases from J, with 13 bases between. The CDR3 loop reads CASSEEPRPDYEQYV. The CDR3 DNA follows: TGTGCCAGCAGTGAAGAGCCTAGGCCAGACTACGAGCAGTACGTC.

The chain is built from TRBV3-1 (or the pseudogene TRBV3-2) and TRBJ1-4; 7 bases are shared with TRBD1. V lost 5 bases and J lost 4; bases outside the gene matches: 7. The CDR3 loop spans 15 amino acids. The germline V gene encodes CDR1 LGHDT and CDR2 YNNKEL (reference sequence). The CDR3 DNA reads TGTGCCAGCAGCTCCCCGGACAGGAGTAATGAAAAACTGTTTTTT. Amino acids: CASSSPDRSNEKLFF.

The sample holds one count of this clone. The gene calls are TRBV6-5 and TRBJ2-5, with 7 nucleotides matching TRBD1. Looked up from germline, CDR1 is MNHEY and CDR2 is SVGAGI. The CDR3 has 12 residues. J was trimmed by 4 bases and V by 7 bases; bases with no gene match: 3. In nucleotides, the CDR3 is TGTGCCAGCAAAGGGGGCCGAGAGACCCAGTACTTC. As protein: CASKGGRETQYF.